The table lists the clone carrying this TCR beta chain with a few counts. Its antigen is as yet unknown. After removal of 8 bases from V and 2 bases from J, the junction contained 9 bases not matched to a gene. In germline, CDR1 is LNHNV, CDR2 YYDKDF (reference sequence). The CDR3 length is 15 residues. Measured with immunoSEQ multiplex PCR; TCRdb has only the in-frame clones, and not every one. Among 58,000 or so clones listed, 80% to 85% were seen once. Time point indicated: pretreatment peripheral blood. Disease in patients was locally advanced or metastatic urothelial carcinoma. The source of the sample is a study of PD-L1 blockade in urothelial cancer. Study-wide background: In the patient group, most of the roughly 30 were males with bladder-origin urothelial cancer. Blood underwent analysis 3 weeks (second dose) and 6 weeks after treatment began.

Study-level results: Those with durable benefit had larger increases in tumor-associated blood clones at 3 weeks.

V gene TRBV15 combines with J gene TRBJ2-3; 8 bases fit TRBD2. Sequences were derived from PBMCs, sampled around atezolizumab (anti-PD-L1) treatment. The receptor's source is a man between 65 and 80 years old with urothelial cancer. The CDR3 bases are TGTGCCACCGCTGTCGGACTAGCACACACAGATACGCAGTATTTT. Residues: CATAVGLAHTDTQYF.